These T cell receptor beta chains were read from a single sample in a study of blood T cells in healthy people across ages. TCRdb re-called the 5' RACE reads with MiXCR, one entry per CDR3 protein. The sample has about 780,000 distinct CDR3 sequences, around 45% seen once. Sequenced material: blood. The receptors come from a man older than 75 in good health. CDR3s include the opening cysteine and the closing phenylalanine or tryptophan. The order of the fields is clone size, V gene, D gene, J gene, CDR3 protein, CDR3 DNA. A D gene is named only where the DNA matches it firmly. Size values are once, few and many counts, or a class for expanded clones, and some rows have none.

>-|TRBV5-5|-|TRBJ2-5
CAGREWGEETQYF
TGTGCCGGCAGAGAATGGGGGGAAGAGACCCAGTACTTC
>-|TRBV29-1|-|TRBJ2-5
CSFDLGHEQYF
TGCAGCTTTGACCTAGGCCATGAGCAGTACTTC
>once|TRBV7-9|-|TRBJ2-7
CASSPATNNEQYF
TGTGCCAGCAGCCCCGCGACCAACAATGAGCAGTACTTC
>-|TRBV5-1|-|TRBJ2-5
CASSRVFGETQYF
TGCGCCAGCAGCCGGGTCTTCGGGGAGACCCAGTACTTC
>-|TRBV20-1|TRBD2|TRBJ2-1
CSADKGTSGSSEQFF
TGCAGTGCTGACAAAGGGACTAGCGGGAGCAGTGAGCAGTTCTTC
>few|TRBV4-3|-|TRBJ2-5
CASSPTGAQEETQYF
TGCGCCAGCAGCCCCACGGGGGCTCAGGAAGAGACCCAGTACTTC
>-|TRBV7-2|TRBD2|TRBJ2-1
CASSSGGLAAYNEQFF
TGTGCCAGCAGTTCGGGGGGGCTAGCGGCCTACAATGAGCAGTTCTTC
>-|TRBV5-1|-|TRBJ2-5
CASSLDRPIETQYF
TGCGCCAGCAGCTTGGACAGGCCCATTGAGACCCAGTACTTC
>few|TRBV20-1|-|TRBJ2-3
CSARDYLSTDTQYF
TGCAGTGCTAGAGACTACCTTAGCACAGATACGCAGTATTTT
>-|TRBV5-1|TRBD1|TRBJ2-7
CASSLDLRGRRDNEQYF
TGCGCCAGCAGCTTGGACCTTAGGGGGCGAAGGGACAATGAGCAGTACTTC
>-|TRBV7-8|-|TRBJ2-1
CASSWGIGGYNEQFF
TGTGCCAGCAGTTGGGGCATCGGGGGTTACAATGAGCAGTTCTTC
>-|TRBV20-1|TRBD2|TRBJ2-7
CSASKAGRYEQYF
TGCAGTGCTAGCAAAGCGGGACGCTACGAGCAGTACTTC
>-|TRBV20-1|-|TRBJ2-2
CSARPNTGFISGELFF
TGCAGTGCTAGACCGAATACAGGATTCATCTCCGGGGAGCTGTTTTTT
>-|TRBV12-3/TRBV12-4|-|TRBJ1-6
CASSPGQRGSPLHF
TGTGCCAGCAGCCCCGGTCAAAGAGGTTCACCCCTCCACTTT
>-|TRBV28|-|TRBJ2-5
CASSPTVRETQYF
TGTGCCAGCAGTCCAACGGTTCGTGAGACCCAGTACTTC